This T cell receptor (beta chain) was identified during a study of OX40 agonist ivuxolimab in advanced cancers. The overall study: Hepatocellular carcinoma, melanoma, renal cell or head and neck cancer affected the dose-escalation patients. Three individuals attained partial responses, comprising one hepatocellular carcinoma case and two cutaneous melanoma cases. Findings of the study overall: Dose levels from 0.1 to 3.0 mg/kg saw CD4+ and CD8+ blood T cells expand clonally by week 6.

The method was immunoSEQ multiplex PCR; TCRdb's version includes in-frame clones alone and lacks a portion of them. The sample consists of roughly 56,000 clones, 70% to 80% of them appearing once. V shed 1 base and J shed 6 bases, with 10 bases lying between them. The CDR3 covers 14 residues. Germline loops: CDR1 MGHDK, CDR2 SYGVNS. This clone came up once. Its antigen is unidentified. The receptor was derived from an adult with an advanced solid tumor such as melanoma, head and neck, liver or kidney cancer. The rearrangement joins TRBV25-1 to TRBJ1-5; a weak D match, TRBD1 (5 bases). This specimen consisted of CD4+ or CD8+ T cells sorted from blood, obtained in a trial of the OX40 agonist ivuxolimab. The CDR3 loop is CASSEWDAGQPQHF. The DNA of the CDR3 is TGTGCCAGCAGTGAATGGGACGCGGGTCAGCCCCAGCATTTT.